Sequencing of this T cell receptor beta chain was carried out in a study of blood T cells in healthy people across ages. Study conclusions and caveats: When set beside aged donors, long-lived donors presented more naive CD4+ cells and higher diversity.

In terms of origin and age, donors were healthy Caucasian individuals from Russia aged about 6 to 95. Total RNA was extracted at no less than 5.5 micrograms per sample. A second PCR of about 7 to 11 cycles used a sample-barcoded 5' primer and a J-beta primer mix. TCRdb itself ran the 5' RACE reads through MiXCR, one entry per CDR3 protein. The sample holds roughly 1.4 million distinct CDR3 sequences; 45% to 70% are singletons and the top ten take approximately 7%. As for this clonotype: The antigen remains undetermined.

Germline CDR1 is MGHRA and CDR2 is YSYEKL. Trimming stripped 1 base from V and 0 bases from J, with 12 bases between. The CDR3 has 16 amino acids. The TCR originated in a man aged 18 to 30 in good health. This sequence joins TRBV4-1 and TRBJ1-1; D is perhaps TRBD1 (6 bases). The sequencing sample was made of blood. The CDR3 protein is CASSQAGGRVNTEAFF. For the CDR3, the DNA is TGCGCCAGCAGCCAAGCCGGGGGCCGGGTGAACACTGAAGCTTTCTTT.